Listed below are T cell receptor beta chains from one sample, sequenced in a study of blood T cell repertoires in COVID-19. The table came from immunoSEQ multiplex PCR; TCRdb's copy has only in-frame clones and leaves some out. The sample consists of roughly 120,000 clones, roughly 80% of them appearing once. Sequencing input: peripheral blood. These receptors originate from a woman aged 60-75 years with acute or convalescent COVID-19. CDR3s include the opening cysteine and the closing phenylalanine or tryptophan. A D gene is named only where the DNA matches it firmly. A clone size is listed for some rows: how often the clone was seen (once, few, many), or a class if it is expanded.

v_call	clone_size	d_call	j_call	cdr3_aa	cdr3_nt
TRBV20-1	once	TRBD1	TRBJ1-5	CSASSGQAQGSNQPQHF	TGCAGTGCTAGTTCCGGACAGGCGCAGGGAAGCAATCAGCCCCAGCATTTT
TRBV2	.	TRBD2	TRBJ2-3	CASSEYGSGGTDTQYF	TGTGCCAGCAGTGAATACGGTAGCGGGGGCACAGATACGCAGTATTTT
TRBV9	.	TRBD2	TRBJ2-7	CASSVGLAGTYEQYF	TGTGCCAGCAGCGTTGGACTAGCGGGAACCTACGAGCAGTACTTC
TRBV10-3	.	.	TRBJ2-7	CAISEGGGLDEQYF	TGTGCCATCAGTGAAGGAGGGGGCCTGGACGAGCAGTACTTC
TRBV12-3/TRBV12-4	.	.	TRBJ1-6	CASSSGRNSPLHF	TGTGCCAGCAGTTCAGGGCGAAATTCACCCCTCCACTTT
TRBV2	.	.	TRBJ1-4	CASSSIGEKLFF	TGTGCCAGCAGTTCCATCGGGGAAAAACTGTTTTTT
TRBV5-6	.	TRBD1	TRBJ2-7	CASSLTISGTGTYEQYF	TGTGCCAGCAGCTTGACCATTTCCGGGACAGGAACCTACGAGCAGTACTTC
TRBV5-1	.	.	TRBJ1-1	CASSAQGRDTEAFF	TGCGCCAGCAGCGCCCAGGGGCGGGACACTGAAGCTTTCTTT
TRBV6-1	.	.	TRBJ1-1	CASSEGANTEAFF	TGTGCCAGCAGTGAAGGGGCGAACACTGAAGCTTTCTTT
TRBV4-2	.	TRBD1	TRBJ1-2	CASSNRQGNNYGYTF	TGTGCCAGCAGCAACCGACAGGGTAACAACTATGGCTACACCTTC
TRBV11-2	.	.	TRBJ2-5	CASSFASPQETQYF	TGTGCCAGCAGCTTCGCTAGTCCTCAAGAGACCCAGTACTTC
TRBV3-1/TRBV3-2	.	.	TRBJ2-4	CASSLQGGKNIQYF	TGTGCCAGCAGCTTGCAGGGAGGTAAAAACATTCAGTACTTC
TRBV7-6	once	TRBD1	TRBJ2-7	CASSSGTGVENYEQYF	TGTGCCAGCAGTTCCGGGACAGGGGTAGAAAACTACGAGCAGTACTTC
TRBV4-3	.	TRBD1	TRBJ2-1	CASSPGTGGSNEQFF	TGCGCCAGCAGCCCCGGGACAGGGGGTTCGAATGAGCAGTTCTTC
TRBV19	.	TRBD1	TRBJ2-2	CASRLGQGATGELFF	TGTGCCAGTAGGTTGGGACAGGGGGCCACCGGGGAGCTGTTTTTT
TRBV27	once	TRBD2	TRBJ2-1	CASRSDGGGLYNEQFF	TGTGCCAGCAGGTCGGACGGCGGGGGGCTCTACAATGAGCAGTTCTTC
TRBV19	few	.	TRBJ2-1	CASSIGLSSSYNEQFF	TGTGCCAGTAGTATAGGTTTGTCTTCTTCCTACAATGAGCAGTTCTTC
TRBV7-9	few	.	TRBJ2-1	CASLAPGTTYNEQFF	TGTGCCAGCCTAGCCCCCGGGACAACCTACAATGAGCAGTTCTTC
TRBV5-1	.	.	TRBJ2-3	CASSLASSTDTQYF	TGCGCCAGCAGCTTGGCCTCTAGCACAGATACGCAGTATTTT
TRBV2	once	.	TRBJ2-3	CASTEIFLPGTDTQYF	TGTGCCAGCACCGAAATTTTTCTTCCGGGCACAGATACGCAGTATTTT
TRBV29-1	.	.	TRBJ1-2	CSVDRVNYGYTF	TGCAGCGTTGACAGGGTAAACTATGGCTACACCTTC
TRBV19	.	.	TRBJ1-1	CASSIPRGGNTEAFF	TGTGCCAGTAGTATCCCTAGGGGGGGAAACACTGAAGCTTTCTTT
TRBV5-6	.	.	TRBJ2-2	CASSLDSTINTGELFF	TGTGCCAGCAGCTTGGACAGCACAATTAACACCGGGGAGCTGTTTTTT
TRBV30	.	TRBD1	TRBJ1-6	CAWSAGGSNSPLHF	TGTGCCTGGAGCGCAGGGGGGTCAAATTCACCCCTCCACTTT
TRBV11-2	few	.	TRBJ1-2	CASSKQGTNYGYTF	TGTGCCAGCAGCAAACAGGGTACTAACTATGGCTACACCTTC
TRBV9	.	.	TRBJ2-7	CASSVSPGNVYEQYF	TGTGCCAGCAGCGTATCCCCAGGAAATGTCTACGAGCAGTACTTC